One and the same sample provided the 25 T cell receptor beta chains below, sequenced in a study of blood T cell repertoires in COVID-19. Assay: immunoSEQ multiplex PCR; the TCRdb copy retains only in-frame clones and omits some. Among about 140,000 clones, 60% to 80% were seen once, and the ten largest hold about 3.2%. The sample was PBMCs or T cells enriched from blood (not recorded which). These receptor sequences come from a woman aged 45-65 years who had recovered from COVID-19.

The chain joins TRBV7-9 to TRBJ2-3, with D possibly TRBD1 on 5 matching bases. Trimming stripped 5 bases from V and 4 bases from J, with 19 bases between. The CDR3 is made up of 16 amino acids. Germline V gives CDR1 SEHNR, CDR2 FQNEAQ (reference sequence). The CDR3 protein is CASSNLGPPLADTQYF. The CDR3 coding sequence is TGTGCCAGCAGCAACTTGGGGCCTCCATTGGCAGATACGCAGTATTTT.

About this clone: Other DNA sequences from this sample encode an identical CDR3 as well. The chain couples TRBV28 to TRBJ2-3; D may be TRBD1 (6 bases). V gave up 2 bases and J gave up 3 bases, with 9 bases separating them. CDR1 and CDR2 from the germline V gene are MDHEN and SYDVKM. CDR3 length: 14 residues. CDR3 bases: TGTGCCAGCAGTTTACCCCAGGGGACAGATACGCAGTATTTT. This sequence encodes CASSLPQGTDTQYF.

This clone is a singleton in its sample. The gene calls are TRBV19 and TRBJ2-1; 9 nucleotides align to TRBD2. This CDR3 has 16 residues. The germline gives CDR1 LNHDA, CDR2 SQIVND (reference sequence). J was trimmed by 0 bases and V by 4 bases; bases with no gene match: 4. CDR3 amino acids: CASSRTSGHSYNEQFF. The CDR3, as DNA: TGTGCCAGTAGTAGAACTAGCGGGCACTCCTACAATGAGCAGTTCTTC.

This clone appeared once. The rearrangement links TRBV7-6 to TRBJ2-7; D remains ambiguous. V shed 4 bases and J shed 0 bases, with 7 bases lying between them. There are 13 residues in the CDR3. In germline, CDR1 is SGHVS, CDR2 FNYEAQ. The CDR3 nucleotides read TGTGCCAGCAGCTGGGCAAGCTCCTACGAGCAGTACTTC. It translates to CASSWASSYEQYF.

V usage is TRBV10-2 and J usage is TRBJ2-1; 7 bases align to TRBD2. Germline CDR1 and CDR2: WSHSY and SAAADI. The V and J ends lost 6 bases and 3 bases, in that order; junction bases with no gene match: 5. This CDR3 is built from 14 residues. The CDR3: CASRWGGDYNEQFF. The CDR3 DNA sequence: TGCGCCAGCAGGTGGGGGGGGGACTACAATGAGCAGTTCTTC.

The chain couples TRBV11-3 to TRBJ1-3; 8 bases are a match to TRBD1. CDR1 SGHNT and CDR2 YENEEA come from the germline V gene. The CDR3 length is 14 residues. J was trimmed by 2 bases and V by 7 bases; bases with no gene match: 4. The CDR3 here is CASNIQGAGNTIYF. The CDR3 DNA reads as TGTGCCAGCAATATACAGGGGGCTGGAAACACCATATATTTT.

V and J are TRBV5-1 and TRBJ2-1; tentatively, D is TRBD2 (6 bases). The CDR3 spans 16 residues. The germline V and J ends were trimmed by 0 bases and 0 bases, with 10 bases remaining between them. CDR1 is SGHRS and CDR2 is YFSETQ in the germline V gene. CDR3 bases: TGCGCCAGCAGCTTGGGGGACTTTAGCTCCTACAATGAGCAGTTCTTC. Translated: CASSLGDFSSYNEQFF.

This sequence joins TRBV9 and TRBJ1-3; 7 bases fit TRBD1. Trimming removed 7 bases from V and 2 bases from J; junction bases left unmatched: 3. The CDR3 has 13 residues. Germline CDR1 and CDR2: SGDLS and YYNGEE. CDR3 sequence: CASGGTAGNTIYF. The CDR3 nucleotides read TGTGCCAGCGGAGGGACAGCTGGAAACACCATATATTTT.

This sequence joins TRBV5-6 and TRBJ2-7, with no clear D. Germline V gene data show CDR1 as SGHDT and CDR2 as YYEEEE. V was clipped by 4 bases and J by 3 bases, with 20 bases between them. This CDR3 has 16 amino acids. The CDR3 is CASSPRIAPLNYEQYF. DNA of the CDR3: TGTGCCAGCAGCCCCCGCATAGCCCCCCTAAACTACGAGCAGTACTTC. Full variable domain (rest looked up from reference TRBV5-6 and TRBJ2-7): DAGVTQSPTHLIKTRGQQVTLRCSPKSGHDTVSWYQQALGQGPQFIFQYYEEEERQRGNFPDRFSGHQFPNYSSELNVNALLLGDSALYLCASSPRIAPLNYEQYFGPGTRLTVT.

The chain is built from TRBV10-3 and TRBJ2-7; 7 nucleotides align to TRBD1. The CDR3 spans 13 residues. Germline CDR1 ENHRY, CDR2 SYGVKD. The V gene end was trimmed by 6 bases and the J gene end by 3 bases; junction bases not matched to a gene: 5. The CDR3 is CAISQTGIYEQYF. The CDR3 coding sequence is TGTGCCATCAGCCAGACAGGGATCTACGAGCAGTACTTC.

The chain joins TRBV6-5 to TRBJ1-2; D possibly corresponds to TRBD1 (6 bases). V dropped 5 bases and J dropped 2 bases, with 12 bases sitting between them. From germline, CDR1 is MNHEY and CDR2 SVGAGI. CDR3 length equals 14 residues. The DNA of the CDR3 is TGTGCCAGCAGTCCGGACAGATTCAACTATGGCTACACCTTC. Translated: CASSPDRFNYGYTF.

V gene TRBV28 combines with J gene TRBJ1-1; the match to TRBD1 covers 10 bases. This CDR3 has 15 amino acids. Trimming took 3 bases from V and 6 from J; bases not matched to a gene: 7. Germline CDR1 MDHEN, CDR2 SYDVKM. In DNA form, the CDR3 reads TGTGCCAGCAGTTTGGCAAGACAGGGGGCCGCTGAAGCTTTCTTT. Translation gives CASSLARQGAAEAFF.

The V and J genes are TRBV6-5 and TRBJ2-1; 8 nucleotides line up with TRBD1. With 6 bases clipped from V and 5 bases from J, the junction kept 9 bases outside the gene matches. The length of the CDR3 is 15 residues. The germline V gene encodes CDR1 MNHEY and CDR2 SVGAGI. Here the CDR3 reads CASRQGRGLDNEQFF. CDR3 DNA sequence: TGTGCCAGCAGACAAGGCAGGGGGCTGGACAATGAGCAGTTCTTC.

This clone was observed a single time. V gene TRBV19 combines with J gene TRBJ2-2, with 7 bases that match TRBD1. Unmatched junction bases numbered 7, after V lost 3 bases and J lost 0 bases. Germline CDR1 reads LNHDA; CDR2 reads SQIVND (reference sequence). This CDR3 has 17 amino acids. In DNA, the CDR3 is TGTGCCAGTAGTATCGGAGAGGGGGCCCCGAACACCGGGGAGCTGTTTTTT. Amino acids: CASSIGEGAPNTGELFF. Looking up the rest from reference TRBV19 and TRBJ2-2 gives the full variable domain: DGGITQSPKYLFRKEGQNVTLSCEQNLNHDAMYWYRQDPGQGLRLIYYSQIVNDFQKGDIAEGYSVSREKKESFPLTVTSAQKNPTAFYLCASSIGEGAPNTGELFFGEGSRLTVL.

V and J are TRBV2 and TRBJ2-3; unclear D gene. Germline CDR1 and CDR2: SNHLY and FYNNEI. Trimming stripped 5 bases from V and 4 bases from J, with 7 bases between. The length of the CDR3 is 12 residues. Here the CDR3 DNA reads TGTGCCAGCAGTCAGACTTCAGATACGCAGTATTTT. Its protein is CASSQTSDTQYF.

The J gene is TRBJ2-7, the V gene TRBV5-4; TRBD2 might be the D (6 bases). Per the germline V gene, CDR1 is SGHNT and CDR2 is YYREEE (reference sequence). The CDR3 sequence is 13 residues long. The V end lost 4 bases, the J end lost 3 bases, and 11 bases lay between the germline ends. CDR3 in DNA: TGTGCCAGCAGCGCCGGACTACACTACGAGCAGTACTTC. Translation: CASSAGLHYEQYF.

The chain joins TRBV19 to TRBJ1-4, with D maybe TRBD1 (6 bases). The V end was cut by 7 bases, the J end by 0 bases, with 15 bases between. Germline V gene sequence: CDR1 LNHDA, CDR2 SQIVND (reference sequence). The CDR3 consists of 16 residues. The CDR3 protein is CASTRGGPATNEKLFF. CDR3 sequence (DNA): TGTGCCAGTACCAGGGGAGGGCCTGCAACTAATGAAAAACTGTTTTTT.

V is TRBV2 and J is TRBJ2-1; perhaps TRBD2 as D (6 bases). Per the germline V gene, CDR1 is SNHLY and CDR2 is FYNNEI. V was shortened by 8 bases and J by 5 bases, with 16 bases between the two germline ends. This CDR3 contains 14 residues. CDR3 protein: CASADGSLDNEQFF. The CDR3 DNA follows: TGTGCCAGCGCGGACGGGAGCTTGGACAATGAGCAGTTCTTC.

The chain employs TRBV9 and TRBJ1-3; D unresolved. Trimming removed 0 bases from V and 0 bases from J, with 10 bases in between. There are 16 residues in the CDR3. CDR1 SGDLS and CDR2 YYNGEE come from the germline V gene. The CDR3 spells CASSVEYSNSGNTIYF. CDR3 nucleotides: TGTGCCAGCAGCGTAGAGTACAGTAACTCTGGAAACACCATATATTTT. The complete variable domain, with remaining parts taken from reference TRBV9 and TRBJ1-3, reads DSGVTQTPKHLITATGQRVTLRCSPRSGDLSVYWYQQSLDQGLQFLIQYYNGEERAKGNILERFSAQQFPDLHSELNLSSLELGDSALYFCASSVEYSNSGNTIYFGEGSWLTVV.

The V gene is TRBV6-5, the J gene TRBJ2-5, with 12 bases identical to TRBD2. CDR1 and CDR2 (germline): MNHEY, SVGAGI. Trimming at V came to 6 bases and at J to 2 bases, leaving 4 bases not matched to a gene. The CDR3 is 15 residues long. CDR3 DNA: TGTGCCAGCAGACCACTAGCGGGGGGTCAAGAGACCCAGTACTTC. Amino acids: CASRPLAGGQETQYF.

The chain carries TRBV30 and TRBJ1-2; D not resolved. CDR1 is GTSNPN, CDR2 SVGIG, per germline (reference sequence). The CDR3 runs 13 residues. Trimming cost V 5 bases and J 4 bases, with 14 bases left between them. CDR3 protein: CAWAEVAVYGYTF. The CDR3 DNA is TGTGCCTGGGCGGAGGTGGCGGTCTATGGCTACACCTTC.

A remark on this clone: Other DNA sequences in the sample encode the same CDR3. The chain recombines TRBV7-9 with TRBJ1-4; the match to TRBD1 covers 9 bases. Germline values: CDR1 SEHNR, CDR2 FQNEAQ (reference sequence). V lost 5 bases and J lost 6; bases outside the gene matches: 4. The CDR3 loop spans 14 amino acids. For the CDR3, the DNA is TGTGCCAGCAGCGCGGGACAGGGTTATGAAAAACTGTTTTTT. It specifies CASSAGQGYEKLFF.

V usage is TRBV9 and J usage is TRBJ2-2; a weak D match, TRBD2 (6 bases). Trimming took 4 bases from V and 6 from J, leaving 19 bases between them. Germline CDR1 and CDR2: SGDLS and YYNGEE. The CDR3 is 16 residues long. In nucleotides, the CDR3 is TGTGCCAGCAGCTCCGGGACGGGAAGGGACTCCGGGGAGCTGTTTTTT. It codes for CASSSGTGRDSGELFF.

The rearrangement uses TRBV7-8 and TRBJ2-5; D is perhaps TRBD2 (7 bases). Germline V lookup: CDR1 SGHVS, CDR2 FQNEAQ. V was cut by 2 bases and J by 5 bases, with 18 bases left in between. CDR3 size: 16 residues. The CDR3 DNA follows: TGTGCCAGCAGCTTAAGACGGGGGGCAGCGGAGGAGACCCAGTACTTC. Translation gives CASSLRRGAAEETQYF.

This chain connects TRBV18 to TRBJ1-2; D gene uncertain. The V gene's germline CDR1 is KGHSH and CDR2 LQKENI. V lost 3 bases to trimming and J lost 0 bases, with 14 bases between them. The CDR3 totals 16 residues. CDR3 in DNA: TGTGCCAGCTCACCGAACAGTAACTCCGCTAACTATGGCTACACCTTC. Protein: CASSPNSNSANYGYTF.